This note documents a single T cell receptor beta chain sequence. The antigen remains unidentified. This entry belongs to a study of cytomegalovirus exposure and HLA in healthy donors. Study-wide results and limits: In a later analysis, CMV-associated beta chains were mostly HLA-associated, it appeared. A link between a missense DCLRE1C variant and TCR beta V- and J-gene trimming emerged from a later analysis.

This CDR3 spans 16 amino acids. V was clipped by 0 bases and J by 0 bases, with 9 bases between them. CDR1 and CDR2 (germline): LGHNA, YSLEER. 13 Jbeta primers and 60 Vbeta primers were used for the PCR. Generated by immunoSEQ multiplex PCR, the TCRdb table keeps only in-frame clones and is missing some. Of around 120,000 clones listed, approximately 80% are singletons. The sequence was collected from a girl aged 2 to 10 in good health and CMV-seronegative. The specimen sequenced was PBMCs. The chain has TRBV4-3 and TRBJ1-3; D unclear. In DNA form, the CDR3 reads TGCGCCAGCAGCCAAGAAACCCCGGGCTCTGGAAACACCATATATTTT. It is translated as CASSQETPGSGNTIYF.